The rows below give T cell receptor beta chains drawn from one sample of a study of cytomegalovirus exposure and HLA in healthy donors. TCRdb's copy holds only in-frame clones and misses some; the assay was immunoSEQ multiplex PCR. Of 90,000 to 120,000 clones listed, around 72% were seen once; the top ten hold less than 15%. Sequenced input: PBMCs. These receptors originate from a male donor in good health and CMV-seropositive. Both conserved end residues are part of each CDR3. A D gene is named only where the DNA matches it firmly. Expanded clones are given a class, and other clones once, few, many or no size at all.

j_gene | abundance | v_gene | d_gene | CDR3aa | CDR3nt
TRBJ2-5 | few | TRBV5-4 | TRBD2 | CASSGSFIGRQETQYF | TGTGCCAGCAGCGGAAGCTTCATCGGGAGGCAAGAGACCCAGTACTTC
TRBJ2-7 | - | TRBV19 | - | CASSIAVADYRTYEQYF | TGTGCCAGTAGTATAGCGGTTGCGGACTACAGGACGTACGAGCAGTACTTC
TRBJ2-5 | - | TRBV4-3 | - | CASSQSPSGLQETQYF | TGCGCCAGCAGCCAATCACCAAGCGGATTACAAGAGACCCAGTACTTC
TRBJ2-2 | - | TRBV4-3 | TRBD2 | CASSQVRGGTGELFF | TGCGCCAGCAGCCAAGTACGGGGGGGGACCGGGGAGCTGTTTTTT
TRBJ1-5 | - | TRBV19 | - | CATGGGSGQPQHF | TGTGCTACTGGGGGGGGTTCGGGGCAGCCCCAGCATTTT
TRBJ1-1 | - | TRBV27 | TRBD1 | CASSLAGGLHTEAFF | TGTGCCAGCAGTTTGGCAGGGGGGTTGCACACTGAAGCTTTCTTT
TRBJ2-7 | - | TRBV11-2 | - | CASSIGPGVYEQYF | TGTGCCAGCAGCATCGGGCCGGGGGTCTACGAGCAGTACTTC
TRBJ1-2 | - | TRBV13 | TRBD1 | CASSSIDRGNGYTF | TGTGCCAGCAGCTCAATAGACAGGGGGAATGGCTACACCTTC
TRBJ2-2 | - | TRBV5-4 | TRBD1 | CASSLLTGQNTGELFF | TGTGCCAGCAGCTTGTTGACAGGGCAGAACACCGGGGAGCTGTTTTTT
TRBJ1-5 | - | TRBV7-2 | - | CASSLGPLTNQPQHF | TGTGCCAGCAGCTTAGGCCCGCTGACTAATCAGCCCCAGCATTTT